This T cell receptor beta chain was recorded in a study of blood T cell repertoires in COVID-19. In the authors' methods: Estimates of nucleated cell counts were drawn from the amplification of reference gene primers. Data came from immunoSEQ multiplex PCR; TCRdb stores just in-frame clones and leaves some out. That table is the source of V, J and clone size, and D and trimming were worked out from the DNA. The sample carries approximately 190,000 clones, 75% to 90% recorded once. CDR1 is LGHDT, CDR2 YNNKEL, per germline (reference sequence). V lost 4 bases and J 2 bases, leaving 15 bases between the germline ends. This CDR3 contains 16 residues.

The specimen was peripheral blood. The sequence came from a man in his sixties with acute or convalescent COVID-19. The chain uses TRBV3-1 (or the pseudogene TRBV3-2) and TRBJ1-3; possibly TRBD1 for D (6 bases). CDR3 DNA: TGTGCCAGCAGCCCCCAGGGGCAGGGGACTGGAAACACCATATATTTT. Its protein product is CASSPQGQGTGNTIYF.